Below, one TCR beta chain is given with its context. The study ran its PCR with 60 Vbeta and 13 Jbeta primers. Clones were sequenced by immunoSEQ multiplex PCR, and TCRdb holds only the in-frame ones, with some missing. Of 90,000 to 100,000 clones listed, approximately 79% are singletons. Per germline, CDR1 SQVTM and CDR2 ANQGSEA. CDR3 length: 12 residues. Trimming took 6 bases from V and 7 from J, leaving 13 bases between them. This sample was taken from a study of cytomegalovirus exposure and HLA in healthy donors. This chain links TRBV29-1 with TRBJ1-5, with D possibly being TRBD1 (5 bases). The specimen sequenced was PBMCs. The source is an older woman in good health and CMV-seropositive. The CDR3 bases are TGCAGCGTGGGGGGGAACGGCCAGCCCCAGCATTTT. Its protein product is CSVGGNGQPQHF.